This entry lists 31 T cell receptor beta chains sequenced from one sample in a study of CD8+ T cells in alopecia areata. Following RNA extraction, reverse transcription yielded cDNA that acted as the sequencing template. TCRdb's table, derived via immunoSEQ multiplex PCR, lists solely in-frame clones and lacks some. The sample comprises 130,000 or so clones, about 50% of which are singletons, and over 9.5% rests with the top ten. The sequenced sample was NKG2D-low CD8+ T cells sorted from blood. These TCRs come from a human donor with alopecia areata.

This clone occurred once. The genes are TRBV30 and TRBJ1-2; D is uncertain. V shed 4 bases and J shed 5 bases, with 8 bases lying between them. Germline CDR1 and CDR2: GTSNPN and SVGIG (reference sequence). This CDR3 has 11 amino acids. The CDR3 DNA sequence: TGTGCCTGGATTCACGGGTATGGCTACACCTTC. This sequence encodes CAWIHGYGYTF.

The chain recombines TRBV29-1 with TRBJ2-7; 7 bases agree with TRBD2. V lost 3 bases and J lost 3; bases outside the gene matches: 5. This CDR3 has 13 residues. Germline V CDR1 and CDR2: SQVTM, ANQGSEA. CDR3 in DNA: TGCAGCGTTGACGCGAGCGGGGACTACGAGCAGTACTTC. Translated, it gives CSVDASGDYEQYF.

This clone is medium-sized in the sample. The chain uses TRBV28 and TRBJ2-7; 8 positions match TRBD2. Germline V gene data show CDR1 as MDHEN and CDR2 as SYDVKM. The CDR3 spans 16 residues. Trimming removed 8 bases from V and 3 bases from J; junction bases left unmatched: 15. The CDR3 loop is CASGSRSAGEIYEQYF. CDR3 bases: TGTGCCAGCGGGTCGAGGTCAGCGGGAGAGATCTACGAGCAGTACTTC.

V usage is TRBV29-1 and J usage is TRBJ2-7, with D tentatively TRBD2 (6 bases). Germline V gene lookup returns CDR1 SQVTM and CDR2 ANQGSEA. This CDR3 contains 12 residues. Trimming shortened V by 5 bases and J by 6 bases, and 14 bases separated the two germline ends. As DNA, the CDR3 is TGCAGCGTTATCGAGGGAGGAGGCGAGCAGTACTTC. This gives the protein CSVIEGGGEQYF.

The chain has TRBV29-1 and TRBJ1-2; 7 nucleotides align to TRBD1. Germline V gene lookup returns CDR1 SQVTM and CDR2 ANQGSEA. The J segment lost 3 bases and the V segment lost 7 bases, leaving 26 bases of the junction unmatched. This CDR3 region has 19 residues. Here the CDR3 DNA reads TGCAGCGCCCGCTCGCCCGAGACAGGGAAGAGTGGGGGATACTATGGCTACACCTTC. It yields the protein CSARSPETGKSGGYYGYTF.

The chain joins TRBV6-5 to TRBJ2-1; D gene unclear. Germline CDR1 and CDR2: MNHEY and SVGAGI. The CDR3 is made up of 14 amino acids. V was trimmed by 2 bases and J by 5 bases, leaving 10 bases between them. Written as DNA, the CDR3 is TGTGCCAGCAGTTACCTGGCCCAAGACAATGAGCAGTTCTTC. It yields the protein CASSYLAQDNEQFF.

V gene TRBV30 combines with J gene TRBJ2-7; D possibly matches TRBD1 or TRBD2 (5 bases each). CDR1 and CDR2 (germline): GTSNPN, SVGIG (reference sequence). This CDR3 spans 15 amino acids. V gave up 8 bases and J gave up 3 bases, with 23 bases separating them. CDR3 in amino acids: CAGNVAGTVVYEQYF. DNA for the CDR3: TGTGCCGGGAACGTTGCCGGGACCGTCGTCTACGAGCAGTACTTC.

This clone appeared a few times. As DNA, the CDR3 is TGCAGCGTTGAGGGACAGGGGGGAATATCCGGGGAGCTGTTTTTT. This codes for CSVEGQGGISGELFF. The rearrangement links TRBV29-1 to TRBJ2-2; 11 nucleotides line up with TRBD1. Losses at the gene ends were 3 bases for V and 6 bases for J; bases not matched to a gene: 6. Germline CDR1 SQVTM, CDR2 ANQGSEA. The CDR3 totals 15 residues.

The CDR3, as DNA: TGTGCCAGCAGCTCCTCCGGGACTAGCGGGGGGTCGAGGAGCTCCTACGAGCAGTACTTC. This gives the protein CASSSSGTSGGSRSSYEQYF. The rearrangement uses TRBV27 and TRBJ2-7, with TRBD2 identical over 15 bases. The CDR3 is 20 amino acids. Germline V gene sequence: CDR1 MNHEY, CDR2 SMNVEV (reference sequence). V shed 6 bases, J shed 0 bases, and the junction held 15 bases outside the gene matches.

The genes are TRBV7-8 and TRBJ2-1, with D perhaps being TRBD1 or TRBD2 (6 bases each). The V gene's germline CDR1 is SGHVS and CDR2 FQNEAQ. Trimming took 5 bases from V and 8 from J, leaving 19 bases between them. This CDR3 contains 15 residues. DNA for the CDR3: TGTGCCAGCAGCCCCCTCAGGGGAGGCGGGGATGAGCAGTTCTTC. Protein: CASSPLRGGGDEQFF.

This clone was recorded a few times. The chain carries TRBV28 and TRBJ1-2; D may be TRBD1 (6 bases). The germline CDR1 and CDR2 sequences are MDHEN and SYDVKM. This CDR3 has 14 residues. V gave up 5 bases and J gave up 6 bases, with 16 bases separating them. Here the CDR3 reads CASSPPGGADGYTF. The DNA of the CDR3 is TGTGCCAGCAGTCCCCCGGGGGGCGCGGATGGCTACACCTTC.

The chain carries TRBV7-8 and TRBJ2-7; a weak D match, TRBD2 (6 bases). Germline CDR1 reads SGHVS; CDR2 reads FQNEAQ. The CDR3 covers 13 residues. V dropped 10 bases and J dropped 0 bases, with 13 bases sitting between them. The CDR3 nucleotides are TGTGCCACCTCCTTAGCGGTCTCCTACGAGCAGTACTTC. This codes for CATSLAVSYEQYF.

This clone was seen a few times. The sample carries other DNA sequences with the same CDR3. CDR3 nucleotide sequence: TGCAGCGTGGAGACAGGCTCCTACGAGCAGTACTTC. As protein: CSVETGSYEQYF. V gene TRBV29-1 combines with J gene TRBJ2-7; perhaps TRBD1 as D (6 bases). V lost 6 bases, J lost 0 bases, and 9 bases lay in between. Germline V gives CDR1 SQVTM, CDR2 ANQGSEA. CDR3 length: 12 amino acids.

The V call is TRBV13, the J call TRBJ2-7, with D possibly called TRBD1 or TRBD2 (5 bases each). In germline, CDR1 is PRHDT, CDR2 FYEKMQ (reference sequence). This CDR3 comprises 13 residues. V was clipped by 6 bases and J by 7 bases, with 16 bases between them. The CDR3, as DNA: TGTGCCAGCAGGGGGACCCCCGTTGGGGAGCAGTACTTC. Translation: CASRGTPVGEQYF.

This clone was observed a few times. The gene calls are TRBV30 and TRBJ2-2; possibly TRBD2 for D (6 bases). The CDR3 is 16 residues long. V lost 4 bases and J 1 base, leaving 16 bases between the germline ends. CDR1 GTSNPN and CDR2 SVGIG come from the germline V gene (reference sequence). DNA for the CDR3: TGTGCCTGGATGGATTTCGGGGGAAAGAACACCGGGGAGCTGTTTTTT. This translates into CAWMDFGGKNTGELFF.

The J gene is TRBJ2-7, the V gene TRBV30; D is uncertain. In germline, CDR1 is GTSNPN, CDR2 SVGIG (reference sequence). This CDR3 has 14 amino acids. V was cut by 0 bases and J by 5 bases, with 14 bases left in between. CDR3 amino acids: CAWSVHSNPDEQYF. The CDR3 DNA is TGTGCCTGGAGTGTCCATAGTAACCCGGACGAGCAGTACTTC.

The V and J genes are TRBV29-1 and TRBJ2-3, with D maybe TRBD2 (5 bases). Per the germline V gene, CDR1 is SQVTM and CDR2 is ANQGSEA. Trimming pared 6 bases from V and 0 bases from J, leaving 10 bases between. The CDR3 consists of 13 residues. This chain's CDR3 is CSVPPGSTDTQYF. The CDR3 coding sequence is TGCAGCGTCCCCCCGGGGAGCACAGATACGCAGTATTTT.

The chain recombines TRBV30 with TRBJ1-1; D is ambiguous. Germline V gene lookup returns CDR1 GTSNPN and CDR2 SVGIG (reference sequence). V was trimmed by 5 bases and J by 0 bases, leaving 7 bases between them. This CDR3 contains 12 residues. The CDR3 is CAWGGMNTEAFF. The DNA for the CDR3 is TGTGCCTGGGGAGGGATGAACACTGAAGCTTTCTTT.

There are a few counts of this clone. This chain links TRBV30 with TRBJ1-2; D is possibly TRBD1 (6 bases). Looked up from germline, CDR1 is GTSNPN and CDR2 is SVGIG (reference sequence). The germline V and J ends were trimmed by 4 bases and 8 bases, with 11 bases remaining between them. This CDR3 is 11 amino acids long. The CDR3 sequence: CAWKTGNGYTF. The CDR3 DNA follows: TGTGCCTGGAAAACAGGGAACGGCTACACCTTC.

This clone was picked up a small number of times. Written as DNA, the CDR3 is TGCAGCGTTGCCGGAGGGACGCTTAGAAACTATGGCTACACCTTC. This codes for CSVAGGTLRNYGYTF. This chain links TRBV29-1 with TRBJ1-2, with D tentatively TRBD1 (5 bases). CDR3 size: 15 residues. V was pared by 4 bases and J by 2 bases, with 17 bases between. In germline, CDR1 is SQVTM, CDR2 ANQGSEA.

The chain employs TRBV29-1 and TRBJ1-1, with 8 bases lining up with TRBD1. Germline V lookup: CDR1 SQVTM, CDR2 ANQGSEA. CDR3 length: 12 amino acids. After removal of 8 bases from V and 11 bases from J, the junction contained 13 bases not matched to a gene. The CDR3 region has the DNA TGCAGCTCCCGGACAGGGACAGGCGAGGCTTTCTTT. Its protein is CSSRTGTGEAFF.

The rearrangement links TRBV6-1 to TRBJ1-1; D uncertain. The germline gives CDR1 MNHNS, CDR2 SASEGT. V lost 1 base to trimming and J lost 2 bases, with 5 bases between them. The CDR3 extends over 13 amino acids. CDR3 sequence (DNA): TGTGCCAGCAGTGAAGGGGAAAACACTGAAGCTTTCTTT. Translation gives CASSEGENTEAFF.

The sample holds one count of this clone. The chain is built from TRBV14 and TRBJ2-7; D call uncertain. Germline V gene sequence: CDR1 SGHDN, CDR2 FVKESK. The CDR3 is 11 residues long. V lost 1 base and J lost 6, with 4 bases in between. The CDR3 region is CASSQGTEQYF. CDR3 nucleotide sequence: TGTGCCAGCAGCCAAGGTACCGAGCAGTACTTC.

This clone was picked up a small number of times. This chain links TRBV29-1 with TRBJ2-7, with D tentatively TRBD1 (6 bases). This CDR3 has 14 residues. Trimming took 1 base from V and 0 from J, leaving 10 bases between them. CDR1 is SQVTM and CDR2 is ANQGSEA in the germline V gene. The CDR3 region has the DNA TGCAGCGTTGAAGGCGACAGGAGCTCCTACGAGCAGTACTTC. It translates to CSVEGDRSSYEQYF.

The rearrangement joins TRBV7-6 to TRBJ2-3; no definite D call. The CDR3 contains 15 residues. CDR1 and CDR2 from the germline V gene are SGHVS and FNYEAQ. V lost 1 base and J 3 bases, leaving 11 bases between the germline ends. The CDR3 nucleotides are TGTGCCAGCAGCTTAGTTGGGGATAGTACAGATACGCAGTATTTT. It codes for CASSLVGDSTDTQYF.

This clone has just a few counts. The gene calls are TRBV28 and TRBJ2-5, with a weak D call TRBD2 (7 bases). The germline V gene encodes CDR1 MDHEN and CDR2 SYDVKM. The ends were cut back, 5 bases at V and 5 bases at J, with 15 bases in the middle. This CDR3 is built from 14 residues. CDR3 bases: TGTGCCAGCAGTAAAAGGGGGGGCCTGGAGACCCAGTACTTC. This gives the protein CASSKRGGLETQYF.

This clone turned up a few times. CDR3 sequence reads: CASSGRTSGYNEQFF. As DNA, the CDR3 is TGTGCCAGCAGCGGGAGGACTAGCGGTTACAATGAGCAGTTCTTC. This chain joins TRBV7-9 and TRBJ2-1, with 10 bases identical to TRBD2. The J segment lost 4 bases and the V segment lost 5 bases, leaving 5 bases of the junction unmatched. The CDR3 contains 15 residues. Germline V lookup: CDR1 SEHNR, CDR2 FQNEAQ (reference sequence).

The rearrangement uses TRBV28 and TRBJ2-7, with no clear D. The CDR3 is 12 amino acids. The V end lost 3 bases, the J end lost 7 bases, and 10 bases lay between the germline ends. Germline CDR1 and CDR2: MDHEN and SYDVKM. The CDR3: CASSFTPREQYF. The CDR3 region has the DNA TGTGCCAGCAGTTTTACCCCTCGAGAGCAGTACTTC.

The gene calls are TRBV6-5 and TRBJ2-5, with TRBD2 matching over 7 bases. V lost 0 bases to trimming and J lost 5 bases; unmatched junction nucleotides: 9. The germline V gene has CDR1 MNHEY and CDR2 SVGAGI. The CDR3 covers 16 residues. CDR3 residues: CASSYSVGLGSETQYF. The CDR3 DNA reads TGTGCCAGCAGTTACTCGGTTGGACTAGGCAGTGAGACCCAGTACTTC.

The rearrangement joins TRBV29-1 to TRBJ2-7; D possibly matches TRBD1 or TRBD2 (5 bases each). Trimming removed 6 bases at V and 3 bases at J, with 15 bases between. Germline V gene lookup returns CDR1 SQVTM and CDR2 ANQGSEA. The CDR3 has 13 residues. For the CDR3, the DNA is TGCAGCGTGACCCTTTTGGGGGACTACGAGCAGTACTTC. It translates to CSVTLLGDYEQYF.

The chain links TRBV15 to TRBJ1-2; 8 nucleotides agree with TRBD1. The CDR3 has 15 amino acids. Germline V gene data show CDR1 as LNHNV and CDR2 as YYDKDF (reference sequence). J gave up 7 bases and V 0 bases, and 7 bases lay outside the gene matches. DNA of the CDR3: TGTGCCACCAGCAGAGATCTAGGGCAGGGGGCTGGCTACACCTTC. This gives the protein CATSRDLGQGAGYTF.